These T cell receptor beta chains were read from a single sample in a study of blood T cell repertoires in COVID-19. The protocol was immunoSEQ multiplex PCR, while the TCRdb copy is restricted to in-frame clones and leaves out a portion. This sample yields approximately 210,000 clones, of which 80% to 90% are seen a single time; 11% belongs to the top ten. Sequenced input: peripheral blood. All receptors derive from a man aged 50-59 years with COVID-19, enrolled during active disease. The conserved cysteine and the conserved F or W are not part of the CDR3 here. Clone size is given for some rows only: seen once, a few or many times, or a class if the clone is expanded.

V gene	clone size	J gene	CDR3 protein
TRBV9	-	TRBJ2-1	ASSVVSGASYNEQF
TRBV9	-	TRBJ1-6	ASRREGGANSPLH
TRBV19	-	TRBJ1-5	ASSISGGQNSNQPQH
TRBV19	-	TRBJ2-7	ASSKPSGRSHEQY
TRBV9	once	TRBJ2-3	ASRRAGESDTQY
TRBV12-5	-	TRBJ2-7	ASGLPRDSRHGNYEQY
TRBV2	-	TRBJ2-3	ASSYSTDTQY
TRBV5-1	-	TRBJ2-1	ASSPGLASYNEQF
TRBV6-5	-	TRBJ2-2	ASSYYAVTGELF
TRBV27	-	TRBJ1-2	ASSFGTNYGYT
TRBV4-3	-	TRBJ2-7	ASSPGTALYEQY
TRBV2	-	TRBJ1-3	ARPILSDMGHTDTTSGNTIY
TRBV28	-	TRBJ1-4	ASSFRTGLGEKLF
TRBV5-4	-	TRBJ2-5	ASSRLAGGPKETQY
TRBV5-1	-	TRBJ2-2	ASSSGSTNTGELF
TRBV27	-	TRBJ2-7	ASPGGLAGGGPGYEQY
TRBV7-2	-	TRBJ1-6	ASSLDPDRGSYNSPLH
TRBV19	-	TRBJ1-5	ASRMGLNQPQH
TRBV23-1	-	TRBJ2-3	ASTGFTDTQY
TRBV29-1	few	TRBJ2-1	SVDSIAPGGNEQF
TRBV6-5	-	TRBJ1-1	ASSPRHGRVTEAF
TRBV4-3	-	TRBJ2-1	ASSQETSGGAVKF
TRBV18	-	TRBJ2-7	ASSPTGEDIEQY
TRBV10-3	-	TRBJ1-2	AISSRQGELWSYT
TRBV2	once	TRBJ2-2	ASSLNRDKNTGELF
TRBV19	-	TRBJ2-5	ASSIRQGGQETQY
TRBV6-5	-	TRBJ1-2	ASSYADRNYGYT
TRBV6-5	once	TRBJ2-7	ASSYDAAGTAYEQY